This TCR beta chain was sequenced in a study of blood T cell repertoires in COVID-19. Study overall: COVID-19 samples collected from the United States, Italy and Spain covered acute and convalescent phases. PBMCs, B-cell-depleted T cells, or T cells provided the cDNA or gDNA that made up the material.

In the source study's methods: How many nucleated cells were present was estimated from reference gene primer amplification. The data were produced by immunoSEQ multiplex PCR, yet TCRdb's version contains in-frame clones alone and is incomplete. V and J calls and clone size are copied from that table; D and trimming were computed from the DNA. The sample consists of approximately 180,000 clones, about 90% of them appearing once. The CDR3 extends over 15 amino acids. Per the germline V gene, CDR1 is SGHAT and CDR2 is FQNNGV. V shed 5 bases and J shed 7 bases, with 20 bases lying between them. Sequencing input: peripheral blood. The sequence was collected from a man aged 60 to 75 with active or convalescent COVID-19. The chain employs TRBV11-2 and TRBJ1-1; D is ambiguous. This CDR3 is CASSKEVGGFSEAFF. The CDR3 coding sequence is TGTGCCAGCAGCAAGGAGGTGGGAGGCTTCAGTGAAGCTTTCTTT.